The entry below describes one TCR beta chain. Its specificity is unknown. The data belong to a study of T-cell memory formation after mild COVID-19. Looking at the study overall: Clusters of TCRs were largely donor specific. Study-wide results and caveats: Whether day 37 second-wave clones are SARS-CoV-2-specific was not confirmed.

V was shortened by 3 bases and J by 0 bases, with 21 bases between the two germline ends. CDR3 length: 19 amino acids. Germline V gives CDR1 SGHRS, CDR2 YFSETQ. One entry per CDR3 protein, called by TCRdb with MiXCR from the 5' RACE reads. The sample has roughly 620,000 distinct CDR3 sequences; about 20% are singletons. The sequencing input was PBMCs or a T cell subset sorted from them (not recorded which). The rearrangement uses TRBV5-1 and TRBJ2-2; D possibly corresponds to TRBD2 (6 bases). This sequence was found in an adult woman who had mild COVID-19 (a few samples of this study predate the infection). Cell type and time point are not known. The CDR3 sequence is CASSSLPGITGANTGELFF. The CDR3 DNA sequence: TGCGCCAGCAGCTCCCTACCGGGTATTACGGGAGCGAACACCGGGGAGCTGTTTTTT.